The clone carrying this T cell receptor beta chain was seen a single time. Antigen specificity is unknown. The data were obtained in a study of shared clonotypes between healthy human individuals. Study results and caveats: Non-shared clonotypes displayed generation probabilities falling below those of clonotypes present in all four donors.

The J segment lost 2 bases and the V segment lost 10 bases, leaving 4 bases of the junction unmatched. Germline V gene lookup returns CDR1 MDHEN and CDR2 SYDVKM. The CDR3 runs to 12 residues. Clones were read by immunoSEQ multiplex PCR, and TCRdb kept only the in-frame ones, dropping some. The sample lists hundreds of thousands of clones, about 74% occurring once. The chain employs TRBV28 and TRBJ2-7; 8 nucleotides align to TRBD1. The sample was memory CD4+ T cells sorted from blood. Subset denoted: CD45RA-negative fraction. The TCR originated in a woman in her 30s in good health. CDR3 in amino acids: CATTGATYEQYF. CDR3 DNA: TGTGCCACGACAGGGGCCACCTACGAGCAGTACTTC.